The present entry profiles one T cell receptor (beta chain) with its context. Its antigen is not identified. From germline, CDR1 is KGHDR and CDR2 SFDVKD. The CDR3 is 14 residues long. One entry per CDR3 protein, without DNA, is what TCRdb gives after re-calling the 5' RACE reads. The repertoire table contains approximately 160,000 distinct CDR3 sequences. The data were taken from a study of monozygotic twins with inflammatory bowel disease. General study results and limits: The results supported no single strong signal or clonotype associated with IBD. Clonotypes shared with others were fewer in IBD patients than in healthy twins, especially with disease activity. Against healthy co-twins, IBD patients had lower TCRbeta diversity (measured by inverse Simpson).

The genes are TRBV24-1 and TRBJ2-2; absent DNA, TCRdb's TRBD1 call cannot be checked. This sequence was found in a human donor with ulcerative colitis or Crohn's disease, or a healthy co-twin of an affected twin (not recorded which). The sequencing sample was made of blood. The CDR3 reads CASTDSTNTGELFF.